Shown below are 22 T cell receptor beta chains from a single sample sequenced in a study of T cell repertoires in cytomegalovirus infection. MiXCR, applied by TCRdb to the reads, yields one record per CDR3 protein. The table has some 940,000 distinct CDR3 sequences, less than 35% seen once. These receptors lack a known antigen. Here the sequenced sample was cultured CD8+ T cells from PBMCs, taken from culture after CMV antigen stimulation. The receptor source for this set is a human donor in good health (CMV status not recorded). Some clones in this sample may be carry-over from other donors' samples.

V and J are TRBV25-1 and TRBJ2-7, with D possibly matching TRBD2 (5 bases). Trimming shortened V by 1 base and J by 6 bases, and 7 bases separated the two germline ends. The CDR3 sequence is 12 residues long. Germline CDR1 reads MGHDK; CDR2 reads SYGVNS. The CDR3 loop is CASSESSGEQYF. The CDR3 DNA reads TGTGCCAGCAGTGAATCCAGCGGCGAGCAGTACTTC.

This clonotype was picked up many times. The chain combines TRBV7-9 with TRBJ2-2; 8 nucleotides match TRBD1. Looked up from germline, CDR1 is SEHNR and CDR2 is FQNEAQ (reference sequence). This CDR3 comprises 16 residues. The trim removed 5 bases at V and 5 bases at J, leaving 10 bases unmatched. The chain's CDR3 is CASSRRTGPATGELFF. The CDR3 DNA sequence: TGTGCCAGCAGCCGCCGGACAGGGCCCGCAACCGGGGAGCTGTTTTTT.

The chain uses TRBV20-1 and TRBJ1-1; TRBD1 agrees at 9 bases. The CDR3 contains 16 residues. Germline V CDR1 and CDR2: DFQATT, SNEGSKA (reference sequence). V was pared by 0 bases and J by 13 bases, with 18 bases of the junction left unmatched. The CDR3 nucleotides are TGCAGTGCTAGAGACCTCGCCGGGACAGGGACAGGTTCCGATTTCTTT. It yields the protein CSARDLAGTGTGSDFF.

Comment on this clonotype: A read error may be the cause here, since a much bigger clone is one base away. This chain links TRBV7-8 with TRBJ1-1; 7 bases are a match to TRBD1. Germline loops: CDR1 SGHVS, CDR2 FQNEAQ. This CDR3 region has 14 residues. CDR3 DNA sequence: TGTGTCAGCAGCTTAACAGGGGCGCAGACCGAAGCTTTCTTT. Encoded protein: CVSSLTGAQTEAFF.

The table lists this clonotype with a count of one. The rearrangement uses TRBV20-1 and TRBJ1-2, with 9 bases lining up with TRBD1. The CDR3 has 16 residues. V was clipped by 1 base and J by 4 bases; unmatched bases: 10. The germline V gene encodes CDR1 DFQATT and CDR2 SNEGSKA (reference sequence). CDR3 nucleotides: TGCAGTGCTAGAGGACGCCTGGGACAGGGAAGCTATGGCTACACCTTC. It encodes CSARGRLGQGSYGYTF.

The chain joins TRBV4-1 to TRBJ2-4, with 7 nucleotides matching TRBD1. Germline CDR1 MGHRA, CDR2 YSYEKL. The CDR3 contains 15 residues. J was trimmed by 5 bases and V by 1 base; bases with no gene match: 5. CDR3 sequence (DNA): TGCGCCAGCAGCCAAGCGAACAGGGGACAAAACATTCAGTACTTC. Protein product: CASSQANRGQNIQYF.

The chain couples TRBV12-3 or TRBV12-4 to TRBJ2-7; 7 nucleotides align to TRBD1. The CDR3 loop spans 16 amino acids. With 0 bases clipped from V and 0 bases from J, the junction kept 5 bases outside the gene matches. Written as DNA, the CDR3 is TGTGCCAGCAGTTTAGCGTATAGACAGGGCTCCTACGAGCAGTACTTC. Its translation is CASSLAYRQGSYEQYF.

The V and J genes are TRBV9 and TRBJ2-1; TRBD2 matches at 8 bases. The CDR3 contains 18 residues. Germline values: CDR1 SGDLS, CDR2 YYNGEE. Trimming at V came to 0 bases and at J to 6 bases, leaving 14 bases not matched to a gene. CDR3 coding DNA: TGTGCCAGCAGCGTAGAGGGTAGCGGGGATCCTGGAGGCAATGAGCAGTTCTTC. Translating it yields CASSVEGSGDPGGNEQFF.

V is TRBV7-3 and J is TRBJ2-3; D not certain. Germline-derived CDR1 and CDR2 are SGHTA and FQGTGA. V lost 2 bases, J lost 4 bases, and 13 bases lay in between. CDR3 length equals 15 residues. The CDR3 sequence is CASSLSARVADTQYF. CDR3 bases: TGTGCCAGCAGCTTATCCGCGCGAGTCGCAGATACGCAGTATTTT.

This chain connects TRBV19 to TRBJ2-1; D might be TRBD1 or TRBD2, each matching 5 bases. The CDR3 sequence is 15 residues long. V lost 3 bases to trimming and J lost 4 bases, with 13 bases between them. The germline CDR1 and CDR2 sequences are LNHDA and SQIVND (reference sequence). CDR3 protein: CASSITAEGYNEQFF. CDR3 coding DNA: TGTGCCAGTAGTATTACGGCCGAGGGGTACAATGAGCAGTTCTTC.

This clonotype has a handful of counts. The chain recombines TRBV7-9 with TRBJ2-7, with 9 bases identical to TRBD2. The CDR3 spans 15 residues. Germline V gene lookup returns CDR1 SEHNR and CDR2 FQNEAQ (reference sequence). V shed 3 bases, J shed 0 bases, and the junction held 3 bases outside the gene matches. The CDR3 nucleotides are TGTGCCAGCAGCTTCGGACTAGCGAGCTCCTACGAGCAGTACTTC. It encodes CASSFGLASSYEQYF.

Notes on this clonotype: Just one base apart from a much larger clone, this may be a read error. V gene TRBV7-9 combines with J gene TRBJ2-7; no clear D. CDR3 length equals 13 residues. Between the trimmed V and J ends, which lost 1 base and 1 base, there was a span of 5 bases. Germline V gene lookup returns CDR1 SEHNR and CDR2 FQNEAQ (reference sequence). CDR3 bases: TGTGCCAGCAGCTTAGTCCGGTCCTACGAGCAGTACTTC. Translation gives CASSLVRSYEQYF.

The CDR3 reads CASSALQGGGPEAFF. DNA for the CDR3: TGTGCCAGCAGCGCCCTACAGGGAGGGGGCCCTGAAGCTTTCTTT. V gene TRBV9 combines with J gene TRBJ1-1; 7 nucleotides align to TRBD1. This CDR3 contains 15 residues. Germline CDR1 reads SGDLS; CDR2 reads YYNGEE. Germline trimming cut 3 bases from V and 6 bases from J; bases unmatched to any gene: 11.

This chain joins TRBV5-6 and TRBJ1-2, with 9 bases fitting TRBD1. This CDR3 comprises 14 residues. V lost 4 bases to trimming and J lost 6 bases; unmatched junction nucleotides: 7. Germline values: CDR1 SGHDT, CDR2 YYEEEE. CDR3 nucleotide sequence: TGTGCCAGCAGCAAAAACGACAGGGGGGATGGCTACACCTTC. This gives the protein CASSKNDRGDGYTF.

This clonotype was counted between two and nine times. The rearrangement links TRBV12-3 or TRBV12-4 to TRBJ2-3; D unclear. V shed 3 bases and J shed 3 bases, with 34 bases lying between them. The CDR3 sequence is 22 residues long. CDR3 residues: CASSFNVIGSPRAGSMTDTQYF. The CDR3 coding sequence is TGTGCCAGCAGTTTTAACGTAATTGGTAGCCCACGGGCAGGATCGATGACAGATACGCAGTATTTT.

This clonotype was counted ten times or more. The chain is built from TRBV7-2 and TRBJ2-1; D unclear. This CDR3 has 16 residues. With 1 base removed from V and 3 bases from J, the gap between germline ends came to 13 bases. Germline V gene data show CDR1 as SGHTA and CDR2 as FQGNSA. The CDR3 coding sequence is TGTGCCAGCAGCTTAGAAAATAGTTTCGTCTACAATGAGCAGTTCTTC. Encoded protein: CASSLENSFVYNEQFF. Together with reference TRBV7-2 and TRBJ2-1, the CDR3 gives the full variable domain: GAGVSQSPSNKVTEKGKDVELRCDPISGHTALYWYRQSLGQGLEFLIYFQGNSAPDKSGLPSDRFSAERTGGSVSTLTIQRTQQEDSAVYLCASSLENSFVYNEQFFGPGTRLTVL.

The CDR3 region has the DNA TGTGCCAGCAGCTTAGGGGACGTTCCGGCTAACTATGGCTACACCTTC. Translation gives CASSLGDVPANYGYTF. The gene calls are TRBV7-9 and TRBJ1-2; D possibly corresponds to TRBD1 (5 bases). The germline V gene encodes CDR1 SEHNR and CDR2 FQNEAQ (reference sequence). The germline V and J ends were trimmed by 1 base and 0 bases, with 12 bases remaining between them. The CDR3 totals 16 residues. Full variable domain (rest looked up from reference TRBV7-9 and TRBJ1-2): DTGVSQNPRHKITKRGQNVTFRCDPISEHNRLYWYRQTLGQGPEFLTYFQNEAQLEKSRLLSDRFSAERPKGSFSTLEIQRTEQGDSAMYLCASSLGDVPANYGYTFGSGTRLTVV.

This CDR3 is CASSLDRLAGYGYTF. CDR3 bases: TGCGCCAGCAGCCTGGACAGGCTGGCTGGCTATGGCTACACCTTC. V usage is TRBV5-1 and J usage is TRBJ1-2; TRBD1 agrees at 7 bases. Germline CDR1 reads SGHRS; CDR2 reads YFSETQ. V lost 4 bases, J lost 4 bases, and 10 bases stayed unmatched. This CDR3 is 15 amino acids long.

This sequence joins TRBV7-6 and TRBJ1-6; no firm D call. V was pared by 3 bases and J by 6 bases, with 12 bases between. The CDR3 sequence is 15 residues long. Per germline, CDR1 SGHVS and CDR2 FNYEAQ. The CDR3 is CASSFSGLGNSPLHF. CDR3 sequence (DNA): TGTGCCAGCAGCTTTTCCGGGCTGGGTAATTCACCCCTCCACTTT. Combining the CDR3 with reference TRBV7-6 and TRBJ1-6 gives the whole variable domain GAGVSQSPRYKVTKRGQDVALRCDPISGHVSLYWYRQALGQGPEFLTYFNYEAQQDKSGLPNDRFSAERPEGSISTLTIQRTEQRDSAMYRCASSFSGLGNSPLHFGNGTRLTVT.

The CDR3 region is CAISGRDSPNTGELFF. In DNA form, the CDR3 reads TGTGCCATCAGTGGGAGAGACAGTCCTAACACCGGGGAGCTGTTTTTT. The V gene is TRBV10-3, the J gene TRBJ2-2, with a tentative D call TRBD1 (5 bases). V shed 4 bases and J shed 2 bases, with 14 bases lying between them. The germline gives CDR1 ENHRY, CDR2 SYGVKD. The CDR3 runs to 16 residues.

This chain joins TRBV4-1 and TRBJ1-2; D unresolved. The CDR3 is 13 residues long. Deletions cut 0 bases from V and 8 bases from J, with 10 bases between. Germline CDR1 reads MGHRA; CDR2 reads YSYEKL. The CDR3: CASSQDLRLGYTF. The CDR3 DNA reads as TGCGCCAGCAGCCAAGATCTTAGGCTGGGCTACACCTTC.

The chain couples TRBV7-9 to TRBJ2-1, with D possibly matching TRBD2 (6 bases). V lost 5 bases, J lost 6 bases, and 23 bases lay in between. Germline CDR1 and CDR2: SEHNR and FQNEAQ (reference sequence). This CDR3 has 17 amino acids. The CDR3 bases are TGTGCCAGCAGCCCCGCCGGGGCGGGGCCACCCCCCAATGAGCAGTTCTTC. Its protein is CASSPAGAGPPPNEQFF.